Sequencing of this T cell receptor beta chain was carried out in a study of T cell responses to AZD1222 COVID-19 vaccine. Samples with a second dose at about 4 or about 12 weeks were pooled together. This table comes from immunoSEQ multiplex PCR, and its TCRdb copy is limited to in-frame clones, with some not included. The top ten hold 8% to 8.5% of the sample, which has around 99,000 clones, just over 90% seen once. Trimming removed 2 bases from V and 1 base from J; junction bases left unmatched: 3. CDR3 size: 16 residues. Germline values: CDR1 SQVTM, CDR2 ANQGSEA. On this clone: No antigen is known for it.

Study observations and caveats: Regions 160-218 and 743-854 held dominance among vaccine-associated CD4 TCRs, which spanned spike. Two doses of AZD1222 preceded a rise in Spike-specific TCR breadth and depth. Of the AZD1222 recipients, only 5 to 7 were seropositive at baseline.

This rearrangement joins TRBV29-1 to TRBJ2-4, with 12 bases fitting TRBD2. The receptor was derived from an adult who received the AZD1222 COVID-19 vaccine. Source: peripheral blood, taken 28 days after the second AZD1222 dose. As DNA, the CDR3 is TGCAGCGTTGAAACTAGCGGGAGGTGGGCCAAAAACATTCAGTACTTC. This gives the protein CSVETSGRWAKNIQYF.